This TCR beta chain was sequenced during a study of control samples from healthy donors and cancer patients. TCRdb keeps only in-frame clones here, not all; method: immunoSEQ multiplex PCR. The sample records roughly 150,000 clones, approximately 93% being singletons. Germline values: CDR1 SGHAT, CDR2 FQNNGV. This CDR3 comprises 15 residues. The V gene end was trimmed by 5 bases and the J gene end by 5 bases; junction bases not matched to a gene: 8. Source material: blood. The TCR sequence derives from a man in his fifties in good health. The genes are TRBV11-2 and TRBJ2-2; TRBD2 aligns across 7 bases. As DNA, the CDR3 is TGTGCCAGCAGCGGGAGGGCCGTGTTGACCGGGGAGCTGTTTTTT. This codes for CASSGRAVLTGELFF.